Shown below are 22 T cell receptor beta chains from a single sample sequenced in a study of blood T cell repertoires in COVID-19. Assay: immunoSEQ multiplex PCR; the TCRdb copy retains only in-frame clones and omits some. The repertoire has fewer than 450,000 clones, less than 95% of them found once; the top ten carry less than 0.75%. The sequencing input was PBMCs or T cells enriched from blood (not recorded which). These receptors all stem from a man aged 18 to 30 who had recovered from COVID-19.

This clone was counted once. The DNA of the CDR3 is TGTGCCAGCAGCTTAGGTCTGGAGCGGAACAATGAGCAGTTCTTC. This codes for CASSLGLERNNEQFF. The chain joins TRBV11-2 to TRBJ2-1, with TRBD2 as a possible D gene (5 bases). The CDR3 has 15 residues. The germline V and J ends were trimmed by 1 base and 5 bases, with 12 bases remaining between them. Germline V gene sequence: CDR1 SGHAT, CDR2 FQNNGV.

Here the CDR3 DNA reads TGTGCCAGCAGCCGGACAGGGGGTATTGAAGCTTTCTTT. This sequence encodes CASSRTGGIEAFF. The chain has TRBV5-6 and TRBJ1-1; 10 bases are shared with TRBD1. Germline V gene lookup returns CDR1 SGHDT and CDR2 YYEEEE. The CDR3 extends over 13 amino acids. V lost 4 bases and J lost 7; bases outside the gene matches: 4.

The chain links TRBV11-3 to TRBJ2-1; 10 bases line up with TRBD2. The CDR3 totals 17 residues. Germline lookup yields CDR1 SGHNT and CDR2 YENEEA. V was clipped by 5 bases and J by 6 bases; unmatched bases: 13. CDR3 DNA: TGTGCCAGCAGCCCACGTTCCGGGACTAGCGTTCTCAATGAGCAGTTCTTC. Translating it yields CASSPRSGTSVLNEQFF. The full variable domain, with the rest looked up from reference TRBV11-3 and TRBJ2-1, is EAGVVQSPRYKIIEKKQPVAFWCNPISGHNTLYWYLQNLGQGPELLIRYENEEAVDDSQLPKDRFSAERLKGVDSTLKIQPAELGDSAVYLCASSPRSGTSVLNEQFFGPGTRLTVL.

This clone was recorded a few times. This chain connects TRBV19 to TRBJ2-7, with 7 bases fitting TRBD1. The germline gives CDR1 LNHDA, CDR2 SQIVND (reference sequence). The CDR3 covers 10 residues. V lost 7 bases to trimming and J lost 6 bases; unmatched junction nucleotides: 0. The CDR3 spells CASNRGEQYF. The CDR3 DNA follows: TGTGCCAGTAACAGGGGCGAGCAGTACTTC.

This chain connects TRBV16 to TRBJ1-2; no clear D gene. V was trimmed by 4 bases and J by 4 bases, leaving 22 bases between them. The CDR3 totals 17 residues. Germline values: CDR1 KGHSY, CDR2 FQNENV. The CDR3 DNA is TGTGCCAGCAGCCCGGGCCGAGCGGAACGCCCGGCCTATGGCTACACCTTC. Encoded protein: CASSPGRAERPAYGYTF.

This clone showed up just a few times. The gene calls are TRBV2 and TRBJ1-3; 7 bases match TRBD1. Trimming removed 4 bases from V and 4 bases from J; junction bases left unmatched: 7. There are 15 residues in the CDR3. CDR1 is SNHLY and CDR2 is FYNNEI in the germline V gene. The CDR3 nucleotides are TGTGCCAGCAGTGGAACAGGGGCTACGGGAAACACCATATATTTT. This encodes CASSGTGATGNTIYF.

This chain links TRBV6-5 with TRBJ1-2; D unresolved. The CDR3 is 12 amino acids. V lost 2 bases to trimming and J lost 7 bases, with 8 bases between them. Germline V CDR1 and CDR2: MNHEY, SVGAGI. In DNA form, the CDR3 reads TGTGCCAGCAGTTACGGAGGGCTTGGCTACACCTTC. As protein: CASSYGGLGYTF.

The chain uses TRBV7-2 and TRBJ2-7, with 10 nucleotides matching TRBD2. The CDR3 sequence is 15 residues long. Germline loops: CDR1 SGHTA, CDR2 FQGNSA. Unmatched junction bases numbered 7, after V lost 5 bases and J lost 3 bases. CDR3: CASSPAGTSVYEQYF. The CDR3 DNA sequence: TGTGCCAGCAGCCCCGCGGGGACTAGCGTCTACGAGCAGTACTTC.

The chain links TRBV3-1 (or the pseudogene TRBV3-2) to TRBJ2-1, with D perhaps TRBD2 (7 bases). This CDR3 has 17 residues. In germline, CDR1 is LGHDT, CDR2 YNNKEL (reference sequence). Between the trimmed V and J ends, which lost 0 bases and 2 bases, there was a span of 14 bases. In DNA form, the CDR3 reads TGTGCCAGCAGCCAAGAGGGGGAGGGGGGTACCTACAATGAGCAGTTCTTC. This translates into CASSQEGEGGTYNEQFF.

This chain links TRBV27 with TRBJ2-7, with D possibly TRBD1 on 8 matching bases. This CDR3 contains 17 residues. Deletions cut 3 bases from V and 4 bases from J, with 22 bases between. The V gene's germline CDR1 is MNHEY and CDR2 SMNVEV (reference sequence). The CDR3 DNA reads TGTGCCAGCAGTTTTTATCATGGGGGGGGGACAGGATACGAGCAGTACTTC. This translates into CASSFYHGGGTGYEQYF.

This clone came up once. The chain uses TRBV5-1 and TRBJ1-1; 8 bases are shared with TRBD1. This CDR3 spans 14 amino acids. Germline CDR1 reads SGHRS; CDR2 reads YFSETQ. The J segment lost 6 bases and the V segment lost 4 bases, leaving 8 bases of the junction unmatched. This CDR3 reads CASSEGQGGPEAFF. CDR3 in DNA: TGCGCCAGCAGCGAAGGACAGGGAGGCCCTGAAGCTTTCTTT.

The chain has TRBV2 and TRBJ1-5; D possibly corresponds to TRBD1 (5 bases). Germline CDR1 reads SNHLY; CDR2 reads FYNNEI. This CDR3 comprises 14 residues. V lost 5 bases to trimming and J lost 4 bases, with 12 bases between them. In DNA, the CDR3 is TGTGCCAGCAGTTATGACAGCTTTAATCAGCCCCAGCATTTT. It specifies CASSYDSFNQPQHF.

This chain links TRBV28 with TRBJ1-5; TRBD1 agrees at 11 bases. The CDR3 has 23 amino acids. CDR1 and CDR2 (germline): MDHEN, SYDVKM. V lost 6 bases to trimming and J lost 2 bases; unmatched junction nucleotides: 27. The DNA for the CDR3 is TGTGCCAGCAGGCTTATCCCTCAACTCGGGACAGGGGGTTTCGTGTTAGGCAATCAGCCCCAGCATTTT. Protein sequence: CASRLIPQLGTGGFVLGNQPQHF.

This clone was seen once. The chain recombines TRBV7-2 with TRBJ2-7; D perhaps matches TRBD1 (6 bases). The germline CDR1 and CDR2 sequences are SGHTA and FQGNSA. This CDR3 is 14 amino acids long. Trimming removed 5 bases at V and 2 bases at J, with 13 bases between. Written as DNA, the CDR3 is TGTGCCAGCAGCCCCAACAGGGTCCCCTACGAGCAGTACTTC. Translated, it gives CASSPNRVPYEQYF. The whole variable domain, remainder taken from reference TRBV7-2 and TRBJ2-7, is GAGVSQSPSNKVTEKGKDVELRCDPISGHTALYWYRQSLGQGLEFLIYFQGNSAPDKSGLPSDRFSAERTGGSVSTLTIQRTQQEDSAVYLCASSPNRVPYEQYFGPGTRLTVT.

The chain recombines TRBV10-3 with TRBJ1-1; D gene unclear. The CDR3 is 11 residues long. Germline CDR1 ENHRY, CDR2 SYGVKD. The CDR3: CAASGDTEAFF. The CDR3 nucleotides are TGTGCAGCCTCAGGTGACACTGAAGCTTTCTTT.

This chain joins TRBV5-4 and TRBJ1-1, with a possible D match to TRBD1 (5 bases). CDR1 is SGHNT, CDR2 YYREEE, per germline (reference sequence). CDR3 length equals 13 residues. The V and J ends lost 6 bases and 0 bases respectively, with 9 bases between them. CDR3 protein: CASMLGLNTEAFF. The CDR3 region has the DNA TGTGCCAGCATGTTGGGGCTGAACACTGAAGCTTTCTTT.

This clone was seen many times. CDR3: CASSMTGTKVGETQYF. As DNA, the CDR3 is TGTGCCAGTAGTATGACTGGGACTAAAGTAGGGGAGACCCAGTACTTC. The V gene is TRBV19, the J gene TRBJ2-5, with 7 bases matching TRBD2. Trimming at V came to 3 bases and at J to 5 bases, leaving 12 bases not matched to a gene. The CDR3 length is 16 residues. The germline gives CDR1 LNHDA, CDR2 SQIVND (reference sequence).

The chain has TRBV5-1 and TRBJ2-7; D not resolved. CDR3 length: 9 amino acids. The germline V and J ends were trimmed by 7 bases and 4 bases, with 3 bases remaining between them. The V gene's germline CDR1 is SGHRS and CDR2 YFSETQ. The CDR3 DNA is TGCGCCAGCCAATACGAGCAGTACTTC. This encodes CASQYEQYF. Together with reference TRBV5-1 and TRBJ2-7, the CDR3 gives the full variable domain: KAGVTQTPRYLIKTRGQQVTLSCSPISGHRSVSWYQQTPGQGLQFLFEYFSETQRNKGNFPGRFSGRQFSNSRSEMNVSTLELGDSALYLCASQYEQYFGPGTRLTVT.

This sequence joins TRBV19 and TRBJ2-1; D might be TRBD2 (6 bases). In germline, CDR1 is LNHDA, CDR2 SQIVND (reference sequence). Trimming removed 4 bases from V and 4 bases from J, with 14 bases in between. The CDR3 contains 15 residues. The CDR3 sequence is CASSTISGPYNEQFF. DNA of the CDR3: TGTGCCAGTAGTACGATTAGCGGACCGTACAATGAGCAGTTCTTC.

The chain couples TRBV11-2 to TRBJ2-2, with TRBD2 matching over 11 bases. The CDR3 consists of 16 residues. The V and J ends lost 2 bases and 7 bases, in that order; junction bases with no gene match: 6. Germline values: CDR1 SGHAT, CDR2 FQNNGV. As DNA, the CDR3 is TGTGCCAGCAGCTTACGAGGGACTAGCGGTATCGGGGAGCTGTTTTTT. This sequence encodes CASSLRGTSGIGELFF.

The V and J genes are TRBV9 and TRBJ2-7, with 11 bases matching TRBD2. V shed 3 bases and J 5 bases; nucleotides not matched to a gene: 4. Germline CDR1 reads SGDLS; CDR2 reads YYNGEE. This CDR3 is 14 amino acids long. CDR3 in amino acids: CASSETSGSNEQYF. Written as DNA, the CDR3 is TGTGCCAGCAGCGAAACTAGCGGGAGCAACGAGCAGTACTTC. Full variable domain (outside the CDR3, taken from reference TRBV9 and TRBJ2-7): DSGVTQTPKHLITATGQRVTLRCSPRSGDLSVYWYQQSLDQGLQFLIQYYNGEERAKGNILERFSAQQFPDLHSELNLSSLELGDSALYFCASSETSGSNEQYFGPGTRLTVT.

This chain connects TRBV5-6 to TRBJ1-4, with 8 bases matching TRBD1. Germline-derived CDR1 and CDR2 are SGHDT and YYEEEE. The CDR3 spans 15 residues. The V and J ends lost 4 bases and 5 bases, in that order; junction bases with no gene match: 7. CDR3 sequence reads: CASSRTGSWNEKLFF. The DNA of the CDR3 is TGTGCCAGCAGCCGGACAGGGAGTTGGAATGAAAAACTGTTTTTT. Combining the CDR3 with reference TRBV5-6 and TRBJ1-4 gives the whole variable domain DAGVTQSPTHLIKTRGQQVTLRCSPKSGHDTVSWYQQALGQGPQFIFQYYEEEERQRGNFPDRFSGHQFPNYSSELNVNALLLGDSALYLCASSRTGSWNEKLFFGSGTQLSVL.